This TCR beta chain was identified in a study of T cells expressing NK-cell markers (dated by TCRdb to 2020 to 2021). A note on the overall study: In sorted CD3+CD56+NKG2C+, CD3+CD56+NKG2C- and CD3+CD56-NKG2C+ T-cell subsets from eight donors, TCR beta-chain repertoires were profiled. The eight sequenced donors were randomly selected healthy volunteers, three men and five women. The libraries were sequenced on Illumina HiSeq 2000/2500, MiSeq or NextSeq, producing 2 x 150 bp reads. Of the eight sequenced donors, seven were found to be HCMV-seropositive and one was found to be HCMV-seronegative. General study outcomes and caveats: It remained unclear whether the expanded NKG2C-expressing T cell clones were specific for HCMV antigens. Those dominant clonotypes were again the most abundant among CD3+CD56-NKG2C+ cells in several donors, at about 25-65%. In several donors, the dominant CD3+CD56+NKG2C+ clonotypes were found to rank among the top 10 CD8+ clonotypes and to make up about 1.0-7.5% of CD8+ T cells.

Of note for this clonotype: Its antigen is currently not known.

The CDR3 has 13 amino acids, counting the end cysteine and phenylalanine. DNA is not recorded here. To determine HCMV serostatus, a commercial ELISA kit was used to detect HCMV-specific IgG in serum. Peripheral blood mononuclear cells were isolated from blood by Ficoll density gradient centrifugation. Instrument used: Illumina HiSeq 2000. TCR beta cDNA libraries were made by 5'RACE template switching that added a universal primer site and unique molecular identifiers. Synthesis of cDNA was primed from the TCR beta constant segment and was followed by two consecutive PCR amplification steps. In the paper's pipeline: MIGEC was used to demultiplex reads and group the reads by UMI, and MiTCR was used to assemble and quantify clonotypes. To exclude erroneous sequences, any TCR cDNA sequence not supported by at least two reads was discarded. The tcR package was used for downstream repertoire analysis, and clonotypes were matched between fractions using CDR3 nucleotide sequence together with V segment. VDJmatch was used to annotate antigen specificity against VDJdb, with one amino acid substitution in CDR3 allowed. The reads were reprocessed in TCRdb, with one entry per CDR3 protein sequence and no accompanying DNA. TCRdb assigned the V and J calls; the authors' analysis was not used. The sample table on file contains approximately 460,000 distinct CDR3 sequences. Roughly 8% of the sample is held by the ten biggest clonotypes.

The source material was blood T cells: a sorted CD56 or NKG2C T cell subset, CD4+ or CD8+ T cells, or bulk PBMC T cells (not recorded which). The V and J genes are TRBV12-3 or TRBV12-4 and TRBJ1-1. The TCR sequence derives from a woman between 18 and 70 years old in good health. The CDR3 protein is CASRPVGNTEAFF.